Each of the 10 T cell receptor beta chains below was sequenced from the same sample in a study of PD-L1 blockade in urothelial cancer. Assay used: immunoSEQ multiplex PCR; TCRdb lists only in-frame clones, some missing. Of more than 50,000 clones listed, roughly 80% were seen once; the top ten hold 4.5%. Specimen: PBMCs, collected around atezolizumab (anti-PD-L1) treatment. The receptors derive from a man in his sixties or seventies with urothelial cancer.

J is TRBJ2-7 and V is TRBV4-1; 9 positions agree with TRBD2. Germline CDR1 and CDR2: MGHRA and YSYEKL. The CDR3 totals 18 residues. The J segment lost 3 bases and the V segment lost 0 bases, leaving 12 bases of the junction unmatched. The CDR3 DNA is TGCGCCAGCAGCCAAGACCCCCCGGGCGGGGGGGTACTCTACGAGCAGTACTTC. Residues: CASSQDPPGGGVLYEQYF.

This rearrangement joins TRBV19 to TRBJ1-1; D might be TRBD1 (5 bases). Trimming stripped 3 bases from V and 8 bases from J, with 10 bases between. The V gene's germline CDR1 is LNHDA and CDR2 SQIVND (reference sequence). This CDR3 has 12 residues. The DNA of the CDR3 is TGTGCCAGTAGTATGCAGGGAAAGGAAGCTTTCTTT. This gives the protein CASSMQGKEAFF.

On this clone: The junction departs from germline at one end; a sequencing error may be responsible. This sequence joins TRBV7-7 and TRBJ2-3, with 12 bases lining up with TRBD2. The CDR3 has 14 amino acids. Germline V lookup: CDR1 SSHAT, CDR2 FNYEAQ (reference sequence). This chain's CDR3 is CASSLGLAGDTQYF. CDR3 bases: TGTGCTAGCAGCTTGGGACTAGCGGGAGATACGCAGTATTTT. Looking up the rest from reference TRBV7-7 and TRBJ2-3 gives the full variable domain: GAGVSQSPRYKVTKRGQDVTLRCDPISSHATLYWYQQALGQGPEFLTYFNYEAQPDKSGLPSDRFSAERPEGSISTLTIQRTEQRDSAMYRCASSLGLAGDTQYFGPGTRLTVL.

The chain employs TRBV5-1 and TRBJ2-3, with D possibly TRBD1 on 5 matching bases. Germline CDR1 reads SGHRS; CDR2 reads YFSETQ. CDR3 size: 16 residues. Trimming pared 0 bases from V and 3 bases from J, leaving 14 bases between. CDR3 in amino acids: CASSLVGVTVTDTQYF. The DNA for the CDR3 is TGCGCCAGCAGCTTGGTAGGGGTCACGGTAACAGATACGCAGTATTTT.

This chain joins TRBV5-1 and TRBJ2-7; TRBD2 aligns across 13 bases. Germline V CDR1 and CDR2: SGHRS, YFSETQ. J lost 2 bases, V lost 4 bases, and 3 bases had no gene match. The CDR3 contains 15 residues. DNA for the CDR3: TGCGCCAGCAGCACAGGACTAGCGGGAGCCTACGAGCAGTACTTC. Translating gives CASSTGLAGAYEQYF.

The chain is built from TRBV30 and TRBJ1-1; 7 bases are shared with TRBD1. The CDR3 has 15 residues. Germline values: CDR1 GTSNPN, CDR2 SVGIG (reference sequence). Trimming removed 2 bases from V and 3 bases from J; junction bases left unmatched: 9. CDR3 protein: CAWSRAGGRHTEAFF. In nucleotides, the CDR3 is TGTGCCTGGAGTAGGGCAGGGGGAAGACACACTGAAGCTTTCTTT. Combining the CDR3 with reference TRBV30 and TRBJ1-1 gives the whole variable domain SQTIHQWPATLVQPVGSPLSLECTVEGTSNPNLYWYRQAAGRGLQLLFYSVGIGQISSEVPQNLSASRPQDRQFILSSKKLLLSDSGFYLCAWSRAGGRHTEAFFGQGTRLTVV.

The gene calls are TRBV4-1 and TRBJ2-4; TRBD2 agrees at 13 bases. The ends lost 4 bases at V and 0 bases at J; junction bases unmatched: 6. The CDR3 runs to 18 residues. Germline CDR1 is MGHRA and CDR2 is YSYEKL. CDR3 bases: TGCGCCAGCAGCCCGGGACTAGCGGGAATACTAGCCAAAAACATTCAGTACTTC. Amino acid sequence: CASSPGLAGILAKNIQYF.

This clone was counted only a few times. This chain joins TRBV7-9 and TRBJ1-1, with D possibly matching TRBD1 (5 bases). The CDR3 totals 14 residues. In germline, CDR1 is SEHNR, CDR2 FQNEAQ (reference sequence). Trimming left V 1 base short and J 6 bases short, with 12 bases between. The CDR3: CASSLGQGDPEAFF. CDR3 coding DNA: TGTGCCAGCAGCTTAGGGCAGGGCGACCCTGAAGCTTTCTTT.

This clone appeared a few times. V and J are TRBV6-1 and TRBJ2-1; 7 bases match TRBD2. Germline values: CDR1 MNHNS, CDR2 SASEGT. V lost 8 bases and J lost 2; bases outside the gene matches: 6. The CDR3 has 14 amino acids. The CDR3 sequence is CASASSGTYNEQFF. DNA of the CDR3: TGTGCCAGCGCTTCTAGCGGCACCTACAATGAGCAGTTCTTC.

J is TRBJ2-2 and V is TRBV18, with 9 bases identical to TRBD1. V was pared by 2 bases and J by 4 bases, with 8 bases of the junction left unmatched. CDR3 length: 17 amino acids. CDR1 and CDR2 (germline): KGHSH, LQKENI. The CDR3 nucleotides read TGTGCCAGCTCACCAACCGGGACAGGGTATCCCACCGGGGAGCTGTTTTTT. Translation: CASSPTGTGYPTGELFF.